Listed here are 7 T cell receptor beta chains from one sample, sequenced in a study of blood T cell repertoires in COVID-19. The table came from immunoSEQ multiplex PCR; TCRdb's copy has only in-frame clones and leaves some out. The sample comprises 300,000 to 400,000 clones, approximately 84% of which are singletons, and approximately 1% rests with the top ten. Material for sequencing was PBMCs or T cells enriched from blood (not recorded which). The receptors here all came from a woman aged 25 to 45 who had recovered from COVID-19.

J is TRBJ1-3 and V is TRBV6-6; TRBD1 agrees at 7 bases. This CDR3 has 16 amino acids. The V and J ends lost 8 bases and 0 bases, in that order; junction bases with no gene match: 10. The germline V gene encodes CDR1 MNHNY and CDR2 SVGAGI (reference sequence). CDR3 in DNA: TGTGCCAGCTCCACACCGGGACAGCTCTCTGGAAACACCATATATTTT. The encoded protein is CASSTPGQLSGNTIYF.

This clone has a count of ten or more. The rearrangement links TRBV10-2 to TRBJ2-7; 10 bases agree with TRBD1. The CDR3 has 13 residues. Trimming at V came to 7 bases and at J to 2 bases, leaving 2 bases not matched to a gene. The germline CDR1 and CDR2 sequences are WSHSY and SAAADI. The CDR3 bases are TGCGCCAGCAAGGGACAGGGGACCTACGAGCAGTACTTC. It translates to CASKGQGTYEQYF.

Points on this clone: The same CDR3 also results from other DNA sequences found in this sample. For the CDR3, the DNA is TGCGCCAGCAGCTTGACCGGGGGGAGCACAGATACGCAGTATTTT. It translates to CASSLTGGSTDTQYF. The chain employs TRBV5-1 and TRBJ2-3; 7 bases agree with TRBD2. Looked up from germline, CDR1 is SGHRS and CDR2 is YFSETQ. The J segment lost 0 bases and the V segment lost 1 base, leaving 2 bases of the junction unmatched. CDR3 length: 15 amino acids.

The chain is built from TRBV4-3 and TRBJ2-7; TRBD1 aligns across 8 bases. V was clipped by 3 bases and J by 2 bases; unmatched bases: 3. Per the germline V gene, CDR1 is LGHNA and CDR2 is YSLEER. This CDR3 is built from 14 residues. The CDR3 DNA reads TGCGCCAGCAGCCAGGAGGACAGGGCCTACGAGCAGTACTTC. Its protein product is CASSQEDRAYEQYF.

As regards this clone: Germline is not matched at one junction end, which may reflect a read error. V is TRBV29-1 and J is TRBJ1-4; D not resolved. The CDR3 length is 12 residues. CDR1 and CDR2 from the germline V gene are SQVTM and ANQGSEA. The CDR3 spells CSVQEQNEKLFF. CDR3 coding DNA: TGCAGCGTTCAAGAACAAAATGAAAAACTGTTTTTT. The whole variable domain, filled in from reference TRBV29-1 and TRBJ1-4, reads SAVISQKPSRDICQRGTSLTIQCQVDSQVTMMFWYRQQPGQSLTLIATANQGSEATYESGFVIDKFPISRPNLTFSTLTVSNMSPEDSSIYLCSVQEQNEKLFFGSGTQLSVL.

The CDR3: CASSYSISSGQPQHF. CDR3 sequence (DNA): TGTGCCAGCAGTTACTCGATATCAAGCGGTCAGCCCCAGCATTTT. The chain has TRBV6-5 and TRBJ1-5; no clear D gene. This CDR3 spans 15 amino acids. Between the trimmed V and J ends, which lost 0 bases and 6 bases, there was a span of 12 bases. Germline-derived CDR1 and CDR2 are MNHEY and SVGAGI.

This chain links TRBV6-6 with TRBJ2-1; no reliable D call. Germline CDR1 reads MNHNY; CDR2 reads SVGAGI (reference sequence). V lost 5 bases and J lost 0, with 11 bases in between. The CDR3 loop spans 15 amino acids. In DNA form, the CDR3 reads TGTGCCAGCAGTCCAGGCATAAGCTCCTACAATGAGCAGTTCTTC. This gives the protein CASSPGISSYNEQFF.